This T cell receptor beta chain was found in a study of blood T cell repertoires in COVID-19. Only in-frame clones appear in the TCRdb table, and some are missing; sequencing was by immunoSEQ multiplex PCR. In the table there are roughly 270,000 clones, approximately 81% of which are singletons. Germline CDR1 SGHRS, CDR2 YFSETQ. The length of the CDR3 is 13 residues. With 4 bases removed from V and 3 bases from J, the gap between germline ends came to 8 bases. Source material: PBMCs or T cells enriched from blood (not recorded which). This TCR came from a woman aged 45-59 years who had recovered from COVID-19. This chain connects TRBV5-1 to TRBJ2-1, with D maybe TRBD2 (6 bases). CDR3 region: CASSPDYYNEQFF. CDR3 in DNA: TGCGCCAGCAGCCCGGACTACTACAATGAGCAGTTCTTC.